These 27 T cell receptor beta chains share one sample of origin, sequenced in a study of blood T cell repertoires in COVID-19. Using immunoSEQ multiplex PCR, the repertoire was profiled, and TCRdb retains in-frame clones only, with some absent. In the table there are tens of thousands of clones, roughly nine tenths of which are singletons. The sequenced sample consisted of peripheral blood. The receptors were sampled from a human donor in a cohort sampled during active COVID-19.

The J gene is TRBJ2-2, the V gene TRBV2; tentative D call: TRBD1 (5 bases). Germline-derived CDR1 and CDR2 are SNHLY and FYNNEI. V was pared by 7 bases and J by 6 bases, with 15 bases between. The CDR3 contains 14 residues. For the CDR3, the DNA is TGTGCCAGCACCGAAAATACAGGCGCCGGGGAGCTGTTTTTT. It translates to CASTENTGAGELFF.

The genes are TRBV9 and TRBJ2-3; D might be TRBD2 (5 bases). The V gene lost 0 bases and the J gene lost 5 bases, with 10 bases spanning the gap. The length of the CDR3 is 14 residues. CDR1 is SGDLS, CDR2 YYNGEE, per germline. CDR3 loop: CASSVDGVEDTQYF. CDR3 sequence (DNA): TGTGCCAGCAGCGTAGACGGGGTGGAAGATACGCAGTATTTT.

This clone was seen only once. The chain is built from TRBV19 and TRBJ2-6; 9 nucleotides align to TRBD1. Trimming at V came to 6 bases and at J to 1 base, leaving 13 bases not matched to a gene. The CDR3 runs 19 residues. CDR1 is LNHDA and CDR2 is SQIVND in the germline V gene (reference sequence). The CDR3 reads CASSPSRDRVSSGANVLTF. The CDR3 DNA sequence: TGTGCCAGTAGCCCTTCCCGGGACAGGGTTTCATCTGGGGCCAACGTCCTGACTTTC.

The chain combines TRBV18 with TRBJ1-2, with 9 bases identical to TRBD1. The germline V gene has CDR1 KGHSH and CDR2 LQKENI. Losses at the gene ends were 6 bases for V and 4 bases for J; bases not matched to a gene: 6. The CDR3 loop spans 14 amino acids. The CDR3 DNA is TGTGCCAGCTCTACCGGACAGGGGACCTATGGCTACACCTTC. Its protein product is CASSTGQGTYGYTF.

The J gene is TRBJ2-7, the V gene TRBV3-1 (or the pseudogene TRBV3-2); 8 bases match TRBD2. Germline assignment: CDR1 LGHDT and CDR2 YNNKEL (reference sequence). CDR3 size: 16 residues. With 0 bases clipped from V and 4 bases from J, the junction kept 8 bases outside the gene matches. Here the CDR3 DNA reads TGTGCCAGCAGCCAAGATCTTGCGGGGGGCTTGTACGAGCAGTACTTC. Translated, it gives CASSQDLAGGLYEQYF.

This chain joins TRBV28 and TRBJ1-5; D ambiguous. V gave up 5 bases and J gave up 2 bases, with 10 bases separating them. This CDR3 spans 14 amino acids. Germline values: CDR1 MDHEN, CDR2 SYDVKM. CDR3 in amino acids: CASSKERGNQPQHF. CDR3 nucleotides: TGTGCCAGCAGTAAGGAGCGAGGCAATCAGCCCCAGCATTTT. Full variable domain (missing parts from reference TRBV28 and TRBJ1-5): DVKVTQSSRYLVKRTGEKVFLECVQDMDHENMFWYRQDPGLGLRLIYFSYDVKMKEKGDIPEGYSVSREKKERFSLILESASTNQTSMYLCASSKERGNQPQHFGDGTRLSIL.

The chain joins TRBV9 to TRBJ2-3, with D hard to call. V was cut by 0 bases and J by 2 bases, with 7 bases left in between. There are 14 residues in the CDR3. Looked up from germline, CDR1 is SGDLS and CDR2 is YYNGEE. CDR3 amino acids: CASSVDGNTDTQYF. The CDR3 coding sequence is TGTGCCAGCAGCGTAGATGGCAACACAGATACGCAGTATTTT.

The rearrangement links TRBV5-4 to TRBJ2-2; 10 positions match TRBD2. The germline V gene encodes CDR1 SGHNT and CDR2 YYREEE (reference sequence). The CDR3 is 17 residues long. J was trimmed by 4 bases and V by 1 base; bases with no gene match: 7. The DNA for the CDR3 is TGTGCCAGCAGCTTGCAGCGGGGGGGCCCGGGCACCGGGGAGCTGTTTTTT. This sequence encodes CASSLQRGGPGTGELFF.

The CDR3 protein is CASRSGTQSNYGYTF. The DNA for the CDR3 is TGTGCCAGCAGGTCCGGGACACAGTCTAACTATGGCTACACCTTC. The chain joins TRBV6-5 to TRBJ1-2; D is possibly TRBD1 (6 bases). The CDR3 spans 15 residues. CDR1 and CDR2 from the germline V gene are MNHEY and SVGAGI. V lost 6 bases to trimming and J lost 0 bases, with 14 bases between them.

V gene TRBV2 combines with J gene TRBJ2-4, with 7 bases fitting TRBD2. V shed 2 bases, J shed 4 bases, and the junction held 8 bases outside the gene matches. Germline-derived CDR1 and CDR2 are SNHLY and FYNNEI. The CDR3 runs to 16 residues. The CDR3 loop reads CASSEREGTPKNIQYF. The CDR3 DNA is TGTGCCAGCAGTGAAAGGGAGGGAACGCCTAAAAACATTCAGTACTTC.

The chain recombines TRBV6-2 or TRBV6-3 with TRBJ2-1; D is uncertain. The V end lost 2 bases, the J end lost 0 bases, and 8 bases lay between the germline ends. This CDR3 is 15 amino acids long. Germline V gene sequence: CDR1 MNHEY, CDR2 SVGEGT. The CDR3 region has the DNA TGTGCCAGCAGTTACGTCGGTAGCTCCTACAATGAGCAGTTCTTC. Translation: CASSYVGSSYNEQFF.

The chain carries TRBV25-1 and TRBJ1-4; no reliable D call. Germline CDR1 MGHDK, CDR2 SYGVNS. The CDR3 extends over 14 amino acids. V gave up 1 base and J gave up 7 bases, with 10 bases separating them. CDR3 DNA: TGTGCCAGCAGTGAATTCGACGGGAGTGAAAAACTGTTTTTT. This sequence encodes CASSEFDGSEKLFF. Full variable domain (missing parts from reference TRBV25-1 and TRBJ1-4): EADIYQTPRYLVIGTGKKITLECSQTMGHDKMYWYQQDPGMELHLIHYSYGVNSTEKGDLSSESTVSRIRTEHFPLTLESARPSHTSQYLCASSEFDGSEKLFFGSGTQLSVL.

The chain has TRBV5-4 and TRBJ2-5; 15 bases line up with TRBD2. The CDR3 has 16 amino acids. Germline values: CDR1 SGHNT, CDR2 YYREEE (reference sequence). The ends lost 4 bases at V and 4 bases at J; junction bases unmatched: 5. The DNA for the CDR3 is TGTGCCAGCAGCCCGGGACTAGCGGGAGGAGGAGAGACCCAGTACTTC. Translating gives CASSPGLAGGGETQYF.

V is TRBV25-1 and J is TRBJ1-2, with D tentatively TRBD1 (6 bases). The V end lost 2 bases, the J end lost 5 bases, and 9 bases lay between the germline ends. This CDR3 comprises 13 residues. Per the germline V gene, CDR1 is MGHDK and CDR2 is SYGVNS. CDR3 nucleotide sequence: TGTGCCAGCAGTGAACTACAGGGATATGGCTACACCTTC. It yields the protein CASSELQGYGYTF.

V and J are TRBV19 and TRBJ1-3; 8 bases line up with TRBD1. The germline V gene encodes CDR1 LNHDA and CDR2 SQIVND (reference sequence). V gave up 6 bases and J gave up 1 base; unmatched junction bases: 2. The CDR3 has 14 amino acids. The CDR3 DNA is TGTGCCAGTAGACGGACAGGGTCTGGAAACACCATATATTTT. Its protein product is CASRRTGSGNTIYF.

The chain combines TRBV5-4 with TRBJ2-4; 8 bases match TRBD1. The CDR3 runs to 17 residues. Germline V gene data show CDR1 as SGHNT and CDR2 as YYREEE (reference sequence). Trimming at V came to 0 bases and at J to 0 bases, leaving 5 bases not matched to a gene. CDR3 protein: CASSLALGTGAKNIQYF. CDR3 DNA sequence: TGTGCCAGCAGCTTGGCCTTAGGGACAGGAGCCAAAAACATTCAGTACTTC.

The chain has TRBV21-1 and TRBJ2-7; no check of the table's D call, TRBD1, against the DNA was made. TRBV21-1 is an annotated pseudogene. CDR3 size: 19 residues. The CDR3 region is CASSKKTPGTGGAYYEQYF. The CDR3 DNA sequence: TGTGCCAGCAGCAAAAAAACGCCCGGGACAGGGGGAGCGTACTACGAGCAGTACTTC.

The chain has TRBV7-8 and TRBJ1-6; 11 bases map to TRBD1. V lost 5 bases to trimming and J lost 7 bases; unmatched junction nucleotides: 4. Germline V lookup: CDR1 SGHVS, CDR2 FQNEAQ. This CDR3 contains 15 residues. The CDR3 DNA sequence: TGTGCCAGCAGCGTCCGGGACAGGGGGAATTCACCCCTCCACTTT. Translation gives CASSVRDRGNSPLHF.

This clone showed up just once. This rearrangement joins TRBV27 to TRBJ2-7; D not resolved. This CDR3 has 10 residues. V dropped 9 bases and J dropped 11 bases, with 14 bases sitting between them. CDR1 is MNHEY, CDR2 SMNVEV, per germline (reference sequence). The CDR3 DNA reads TGTGCCAGTGTGAGTTTGTCGGAGTACGTC. This translates into CASVSLSEYV.

This chain uses TRBV11-3 with TRBJ2-3, with TRBD2 identical over 8 bases. Germline CDR1 is SGHNT and CDR2 is YENEEA. Unmatched junction bases numbered 4, after V lost 1 base and J lost 1 base. The length of the CDR3 is 16 residues. CDR3 region: CASSLGSGGGTDTQYF. The DNA of the CDR3 is TGTGCCAGCAGCTTAGGGAGCGGGGGAGGCACAGATACGCAGTATTTT.

V gene TRBV27 combines with J gene TRBJ2-5, with D perhaps TRBD2 (6 bases). The V end lost 5 bases, the J end lost 5 bases, and 27 bases lay between the germline ends. Germline assignment: CDR1 MNHEY and CDR2 SMNVEV (reference sequence). The CDR3 has 18 residues. CDR3 DNA sequence: TGTGCCAGCAGTCAAAACGAGTTTGGCGGGGCGGGTTGGGAGACCCAGTACTTC. It specifies CASSQNEFGGAGWETQYF.

The V call is TRBV11-3, the J call TRBJ2-1, with D unclear. This CDR3 region has 15 residues. Germline CDR1 reads SGHNT; CDR2 reads YENEEA. V was cut by 5 bases and J by 0 bases, with 11 bases left in between. CDR3 amino acids: CASSPPFVSYNEQFF. The CDR3 DNA reads as TGTGCCAGCAGCCCCCCCTTCGTCTCCTACAATGAGCAGTTCTTC.

J is TRBJ2-2 and V is TRBV3-1 (or the pseudogene TRBV3-2), with 8 bases lining up with TRBD2. The CDR3 sequence is 16 residues long. The V gene's germline CDR1 is LGHDT and CDR2 YNNKEL (reference sequence). The V and J ends lost 0 bases and 4 bases, in that order; junction bases with no gene match: 4. CDR3 DNA sequence: TGTGCCAGCAGCCAAGATCCCAGCGGGGGCACCGGGGAGCTGTTTTTT. This translates into CASSQDPSGGTGELFF.

The table lists this clone with a few counts. The J gene is TRBJ2-7, the V gene TRBV19; perhaps TRBD2 as D (6 bases). Trimming shortened V by 8 bases and J by 1 base, and 12 bases separated the two germline ends. The CDR3 is 13 residues long. Germline values: CDR1 LNHDA, CDR2 SQIVND (reference sequence). The CDR3 loop is CASGRDFSYEQYF. The CDR3 region has the DNA TGTGCCAGTGGACGGGACTTTTCCTACGAGCAGTACTTC.

The chain combines TRBV10-1 with TRBJ2-2; 7 bases fit TRBD2. V shed 2 bases, J shed 5 bases, and the junction held 5 bases outside the gene matches. This CDR3 contains 15 residues. Germline lookup yields CDR1 WNHNN and CDR2 SYGVQD (reference sequence). The CDR3 region is CASSEGGSGTGELFF. DNA of the CDR3: TGCGCCAGCAGTGAGGGCGGGAGCGGTACCGGGGAGCTGTTTTTT.

The CDR3 reads CASSPNLGQGPGYTF. CDR3 coding DNA: TGTGCCAGCAGTCCAAACTTGGGACAGGGGCCTGGCTACACCTTC. The chain carries TRBV28 and TRBJ1-2; 10 nucleotides match TRBD1. CDR3 length equals 15 residues. Germline V gives CDR1 MDHEN, CDR2 SYDVKM. V dropped 5 bases and J dropped 7; count of bases not matched to a gene: 10.

The rearrangement joins TRBV19 to TRBJ2-2, with 7 bases matching TRBD1. The CDR3 is 16 residues long. The V gene's germline CDR1 is LNHDA and CDR2 SQIVND (reference sequence). V shed 6 bases, J shed 0 bases, and the junction held 7 bases outside the gene matches. CDR3 DNA: TGTGCCAGTAGATCCCCCGGGACAGCGAACACCGGGGAGCTGTTTTTT. This codes for CASRSPGTANTGELFF.